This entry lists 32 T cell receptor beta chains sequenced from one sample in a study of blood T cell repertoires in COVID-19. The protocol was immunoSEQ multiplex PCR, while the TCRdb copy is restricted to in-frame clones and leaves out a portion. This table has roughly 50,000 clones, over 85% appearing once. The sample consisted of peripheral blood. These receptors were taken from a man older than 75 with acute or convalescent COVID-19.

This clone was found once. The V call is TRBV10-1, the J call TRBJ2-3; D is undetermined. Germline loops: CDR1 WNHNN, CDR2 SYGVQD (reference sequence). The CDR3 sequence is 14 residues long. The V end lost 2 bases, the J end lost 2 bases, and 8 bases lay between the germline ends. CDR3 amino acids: CASSEGGFTDTQYF. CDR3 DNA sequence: TGCGCCAGCAGTGAGGGCGGCTTCACAGATACGCAGTATTTT.

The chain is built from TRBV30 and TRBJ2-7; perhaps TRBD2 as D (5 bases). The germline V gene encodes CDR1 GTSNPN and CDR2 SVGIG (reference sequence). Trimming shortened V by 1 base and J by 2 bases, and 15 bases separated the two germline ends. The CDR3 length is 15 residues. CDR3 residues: CAWSGTRRGAYEQYF. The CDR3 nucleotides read TGTGCCTGGAGTGGAACTAGAAGAGGAGCCTACGAGCAGTACTTC.

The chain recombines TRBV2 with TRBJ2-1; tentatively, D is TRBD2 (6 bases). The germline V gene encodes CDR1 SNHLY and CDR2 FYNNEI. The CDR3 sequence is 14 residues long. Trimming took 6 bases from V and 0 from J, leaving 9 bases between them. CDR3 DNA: TGTGCCAGCAGAGGAGGGATCTCCTACAATGAGCAGTTCTTC. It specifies CASRGGISYNEQFF.

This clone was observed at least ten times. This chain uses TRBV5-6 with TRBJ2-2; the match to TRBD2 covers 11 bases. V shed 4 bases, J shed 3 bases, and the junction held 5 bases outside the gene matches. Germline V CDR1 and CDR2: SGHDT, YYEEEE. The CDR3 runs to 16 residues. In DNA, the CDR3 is TGTGCCAGCAGCCGGCTAGCGGGGGGACACACCGGGGAGCTGTTTTTT. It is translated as CASSRLAGGHTGELFF. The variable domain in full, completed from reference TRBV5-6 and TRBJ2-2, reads DAGVTQSPTHLIKTRGQQVTLRCSPKSGHDTVSWYQQALGQGPQFIFQYYEEEERQRGNFPDRFSGHQFPNYSSELNVNALLLGDSALYLCASSRLAGGHTGELFFGEGSRLTVL.

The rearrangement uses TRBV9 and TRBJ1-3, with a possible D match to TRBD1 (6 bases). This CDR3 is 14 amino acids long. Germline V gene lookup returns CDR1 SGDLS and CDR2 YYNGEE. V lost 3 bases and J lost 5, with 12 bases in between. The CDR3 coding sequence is TGTGCCAGCAGCGGGGTCACAGGGAGAAACACCATATATTTT. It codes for CASSGVTGRNTIYF.

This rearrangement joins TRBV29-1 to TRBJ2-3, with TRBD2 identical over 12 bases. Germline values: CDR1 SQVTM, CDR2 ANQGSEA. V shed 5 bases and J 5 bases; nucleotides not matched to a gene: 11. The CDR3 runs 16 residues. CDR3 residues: CSVPISSGGVVDTQYF. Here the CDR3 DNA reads TGCAGCGTTCCCATTTCTAGCGGGGGGGTGGTAGATACGCAGTATTTT.

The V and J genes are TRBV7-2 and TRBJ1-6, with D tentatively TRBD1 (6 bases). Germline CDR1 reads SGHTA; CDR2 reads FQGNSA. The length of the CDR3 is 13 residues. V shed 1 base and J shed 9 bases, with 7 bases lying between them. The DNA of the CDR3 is TGTGCCAGCAGCTTAGGGACAGCTTCACCCCTCCACTTT. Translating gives CASSLGTASPLHF.

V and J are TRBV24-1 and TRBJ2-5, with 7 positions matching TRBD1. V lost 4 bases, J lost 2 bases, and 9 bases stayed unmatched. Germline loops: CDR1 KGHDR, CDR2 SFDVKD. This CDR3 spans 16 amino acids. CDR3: CATSDQPGTAQETQYF. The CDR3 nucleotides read TGTGCCACCAGTGACCAACCCGGGACAGCACAAGAGACCCAGTACTTC.

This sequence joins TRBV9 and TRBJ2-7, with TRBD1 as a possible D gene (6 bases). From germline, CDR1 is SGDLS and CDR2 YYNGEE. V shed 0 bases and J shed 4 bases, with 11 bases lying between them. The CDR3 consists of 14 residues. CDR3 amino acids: CASSVVDSGYEQYF. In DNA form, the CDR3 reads TGTGCCAGCAGCGTAGTGGACAGTGGGTACGAGCAGTACTTC. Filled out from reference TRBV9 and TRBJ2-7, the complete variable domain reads DSGVTQTPKHLITATGQRVTLRCSPRSGDLSVYWYQQSLDQGLQFLIQYYNGEERAKGNILERFSAQQFPDLHSELNLSSLELGDSALYFCASSVVDSGYEQYFGPGTRLTVT.

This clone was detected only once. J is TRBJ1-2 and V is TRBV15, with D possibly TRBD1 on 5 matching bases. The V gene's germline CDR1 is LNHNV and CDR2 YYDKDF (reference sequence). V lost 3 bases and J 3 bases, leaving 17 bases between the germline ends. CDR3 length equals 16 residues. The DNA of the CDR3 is TGTGCCACCAGCAGTCGGGGGAAGGCAAGGGACTATGGCTACACCTTC. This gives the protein CATSSRGKARDYGYTF.

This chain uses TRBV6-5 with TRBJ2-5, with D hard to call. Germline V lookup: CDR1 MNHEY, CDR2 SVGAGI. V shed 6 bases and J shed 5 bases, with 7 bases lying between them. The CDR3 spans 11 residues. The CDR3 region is CASSLLETQYF. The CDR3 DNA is TGTGCCAGCAGCCTCCTGGAGACCCAGTACTTC.

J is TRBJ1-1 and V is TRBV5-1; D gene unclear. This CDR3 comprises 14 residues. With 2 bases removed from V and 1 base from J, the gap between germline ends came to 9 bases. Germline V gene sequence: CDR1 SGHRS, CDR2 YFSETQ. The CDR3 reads CASSLAPANTEAFF. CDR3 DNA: TGCGCCAGCAGCTTAGCGCCTGCGAACACTGAAGCTTTCTTT.

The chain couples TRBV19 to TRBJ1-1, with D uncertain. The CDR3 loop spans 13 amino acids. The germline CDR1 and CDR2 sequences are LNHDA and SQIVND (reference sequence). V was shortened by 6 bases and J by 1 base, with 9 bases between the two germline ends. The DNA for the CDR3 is TGTGCCAGTAGCCCGGGTTGGAACACTGAAGCTTTCTTT. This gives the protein CASSPGWNTEAFF.

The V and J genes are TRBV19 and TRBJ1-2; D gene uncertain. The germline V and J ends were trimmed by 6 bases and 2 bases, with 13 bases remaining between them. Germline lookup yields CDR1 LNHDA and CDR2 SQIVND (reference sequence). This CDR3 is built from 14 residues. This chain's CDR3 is CASSAVVGNYGYTF. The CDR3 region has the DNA TGTGCCAGTAGCGCCGTCGTCGGGAACTATGGCTACACCTTC.

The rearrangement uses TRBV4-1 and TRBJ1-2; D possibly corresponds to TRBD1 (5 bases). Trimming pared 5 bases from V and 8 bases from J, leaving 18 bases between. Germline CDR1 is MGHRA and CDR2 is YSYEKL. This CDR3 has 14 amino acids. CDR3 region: CASSATRPEGGYTF. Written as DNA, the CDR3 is TGCGCCAGCAGCGCGACCCGTCCGGAGGGGGGCTACACCTTC.

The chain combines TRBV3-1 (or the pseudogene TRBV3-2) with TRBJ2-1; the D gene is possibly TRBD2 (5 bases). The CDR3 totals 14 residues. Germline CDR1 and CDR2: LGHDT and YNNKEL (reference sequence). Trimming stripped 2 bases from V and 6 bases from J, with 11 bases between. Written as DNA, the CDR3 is TGTGCCAGCAGCCAAATCCCGGGGTCCAATGAGCAGTTCTTC. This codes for CASSQIPGSNEQFF.

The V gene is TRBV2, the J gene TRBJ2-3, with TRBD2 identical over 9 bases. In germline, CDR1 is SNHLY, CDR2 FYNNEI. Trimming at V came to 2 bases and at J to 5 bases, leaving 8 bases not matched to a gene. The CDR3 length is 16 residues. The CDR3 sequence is CASSELAGPPGDTQYF. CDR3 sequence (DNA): TGTGCCAGCAGTGAACTAGCGGGGCCTCCGGGAGATACGCAGTATTTT.

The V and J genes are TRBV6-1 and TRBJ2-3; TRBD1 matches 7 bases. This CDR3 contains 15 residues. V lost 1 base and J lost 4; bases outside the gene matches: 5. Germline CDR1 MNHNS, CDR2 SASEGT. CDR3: CASSEVTGSSDTQYF. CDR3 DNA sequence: TGTGCCAGCAGTGAAGTGACAGGGAGTTCAGATACGCAGTATTTT.

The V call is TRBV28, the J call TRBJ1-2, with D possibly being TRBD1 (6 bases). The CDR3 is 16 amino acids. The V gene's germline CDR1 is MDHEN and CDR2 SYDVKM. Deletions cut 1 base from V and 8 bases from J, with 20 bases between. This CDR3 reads CASSLYPSAGEGGYTF. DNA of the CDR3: TGTGCCAGCAGTTTATACCCCTCCGCAGGGGAGGGAGGCTACACCTTC.

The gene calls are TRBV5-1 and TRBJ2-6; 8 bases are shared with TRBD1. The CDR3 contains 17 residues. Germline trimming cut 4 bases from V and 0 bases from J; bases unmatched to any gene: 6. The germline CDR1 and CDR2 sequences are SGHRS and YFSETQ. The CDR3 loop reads CASSPDRDSSGANVLTF. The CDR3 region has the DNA TGCGCCAGCAGCCCGGACAGGGACTCCTCTGGGGCCAACGTCCTGACTTTC.

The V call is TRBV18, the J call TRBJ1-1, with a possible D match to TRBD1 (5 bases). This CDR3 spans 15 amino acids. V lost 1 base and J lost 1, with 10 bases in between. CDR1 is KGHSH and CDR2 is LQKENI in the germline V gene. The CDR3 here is CASSPRLGQNTEAFF. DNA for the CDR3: TGTGCCAGCTCACCACGATTGGGGCAGAACACTGAAGCTTTCTTT. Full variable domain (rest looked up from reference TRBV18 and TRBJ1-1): NAGVMQNPRHLVRRRGQEARLRCSPMKGHSHVYWYRQLPEEGLKFMVYLQKENIIDESGMPKERFSAEFPKEGPSILRIQQVVRGDSAAYFCASSPRLGQNTEAFFGQGTRLTVV.

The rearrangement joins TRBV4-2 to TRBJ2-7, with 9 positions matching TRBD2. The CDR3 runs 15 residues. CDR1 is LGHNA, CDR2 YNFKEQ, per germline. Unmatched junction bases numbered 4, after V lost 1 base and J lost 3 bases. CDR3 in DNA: TGTGCCAGCAGCCAAGTGCGGGGGGGGGTCTACGAGCAGTACTTC. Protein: CASSQVRGGVYEQYF.

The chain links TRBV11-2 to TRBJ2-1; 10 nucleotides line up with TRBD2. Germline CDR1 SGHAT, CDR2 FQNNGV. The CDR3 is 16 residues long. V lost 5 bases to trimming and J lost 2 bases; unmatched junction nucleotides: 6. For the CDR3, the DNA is TGTGCCAGCAGCCAAATACTAGCGGGGCCCTACAATGAGCAGTTCTTC. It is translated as CASSQILAGPYNEQFF.

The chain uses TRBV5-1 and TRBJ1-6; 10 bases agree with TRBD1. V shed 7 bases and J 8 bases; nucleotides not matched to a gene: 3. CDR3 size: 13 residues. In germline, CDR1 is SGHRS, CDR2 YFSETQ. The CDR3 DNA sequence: TGCGCCAGCGGGGGGACAGGGGATTCACCCCTCCACTTT. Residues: CASGGTGDSPLHF.

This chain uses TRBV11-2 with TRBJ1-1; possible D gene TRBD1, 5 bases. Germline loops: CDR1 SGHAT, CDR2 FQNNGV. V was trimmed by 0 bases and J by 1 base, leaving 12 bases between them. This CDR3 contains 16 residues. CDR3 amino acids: CASSLDLQVGNTEAFF. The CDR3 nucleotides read TGTGCCAGCAGCTTAGATCTACAGGTGGGGAACACTGAAGCTTTCTTT.

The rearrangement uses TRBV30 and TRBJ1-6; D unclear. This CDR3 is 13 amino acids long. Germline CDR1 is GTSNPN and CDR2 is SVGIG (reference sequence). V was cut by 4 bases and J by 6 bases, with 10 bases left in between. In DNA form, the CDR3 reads TGTGCCTGGACCGGAGACGGTAATTCACCCCTCCACTTT. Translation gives CAWTGDGNSPLHF. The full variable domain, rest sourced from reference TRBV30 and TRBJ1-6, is SQTIHQWPATLVQPVGSPLSLECTVEGTSNPNLYWYRQAAGRGLQLLFYSVGIGQISSEVPQNLSASRPQDRQFILSSKKLLLSDSGFYLCAWTGDGNSPLHFGNGTRLTVT.

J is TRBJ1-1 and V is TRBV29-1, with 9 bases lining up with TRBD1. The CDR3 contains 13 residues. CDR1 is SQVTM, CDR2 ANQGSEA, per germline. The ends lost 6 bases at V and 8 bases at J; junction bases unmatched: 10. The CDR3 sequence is CSVAGTGSGEAFF. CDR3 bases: TGCAGCGTAGCCGGGACAGGGAGCGGAGAAGCTTTCTTT.

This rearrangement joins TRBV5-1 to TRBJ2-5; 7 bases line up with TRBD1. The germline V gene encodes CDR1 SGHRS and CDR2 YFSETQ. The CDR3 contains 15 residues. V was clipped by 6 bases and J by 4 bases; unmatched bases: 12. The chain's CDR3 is CASNPSQGIRETQYF. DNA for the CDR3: TGCGCCAGCAACCCCTCACAGGGGATTAGAGAGACCCAGTACTTC.

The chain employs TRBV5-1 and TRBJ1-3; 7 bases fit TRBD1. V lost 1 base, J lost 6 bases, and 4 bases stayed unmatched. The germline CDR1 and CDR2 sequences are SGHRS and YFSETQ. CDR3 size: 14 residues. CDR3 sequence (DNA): TGCGCCAGCAGCTTGCGGACAGGACAAAACACCATATATTTT. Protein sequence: CASSLRTGQNTIYF.

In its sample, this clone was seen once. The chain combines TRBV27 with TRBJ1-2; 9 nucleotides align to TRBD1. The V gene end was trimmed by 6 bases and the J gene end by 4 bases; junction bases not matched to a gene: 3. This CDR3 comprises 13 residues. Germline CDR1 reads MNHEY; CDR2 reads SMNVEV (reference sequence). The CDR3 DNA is TGTGCCAGCAGCTGGGACAGGGCCTATGGCTACACCTTC. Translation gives CASSWDRAYGYTF.

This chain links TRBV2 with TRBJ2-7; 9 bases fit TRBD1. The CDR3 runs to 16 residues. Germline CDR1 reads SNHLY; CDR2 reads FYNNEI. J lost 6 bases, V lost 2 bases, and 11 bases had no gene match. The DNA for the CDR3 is TGTGCCAGCAGTGAACGGCCCAACAGGGGGCGCAGCGAGCAGTACTTC. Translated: CASSERPNRGRSEQYF.

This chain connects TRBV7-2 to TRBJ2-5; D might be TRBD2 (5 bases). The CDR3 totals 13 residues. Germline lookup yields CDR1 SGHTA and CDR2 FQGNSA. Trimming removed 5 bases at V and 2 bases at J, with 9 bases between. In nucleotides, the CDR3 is TGTGCCAGCAGCGGTCCGGGACAAGAGACCCAGTACTTC. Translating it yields CASSGPGQETQYF.